The 29 T cell receptor beta chains listed next were all sequenced from one sample in a study of shared clonotypes between healthy human individuals. Sequenced by immunoSEQ multiplex PCR; TCRdb stores in-frame clones only, minus some. The sample yields about 2,100,000 clones, 85% to 95% seen once. The naive CD8 fraction comprised CD45RO-negative cells positively selected for CCR7 and excluded terminally differentiated effector memory CD45RA+ cells. The sequencing sample was made of naive CD8+ T cells from PBMCs. These TCRs come from a man in his late teens or twenties in good health. Some clones in this sample may be carry-over from other donors' samples.

The chain uses TRBV19 and TRBJ1-3; D is possibly TRBD1 (5 bases). The germline CDR1 and CDR2 sequences are LNHDA and SQIVND (reference sequence). V was cut by 7 bases and J by 3 bases, with 13 bases left in between. The CDR3 runs 14 residues. This CDR3 reads CASKVGPGGNTIYF. CDR3 sequence (DNA): TGTGCCAGTAAGGTGGGGCCGGGTGGAAACACCATATATTTT.

This chain uses TRBV27 with TRBJ2-4; D perhaps matches TRBD1 (5 bases). Germline V lookup: CDR1 MNHEY, CDR2 SMNVEV (reference sequence). This CDR3 contains 18 residues. Deletions cut 5 bases from V and 10 bases from J, with 30 bases between. The CDR3 DNA sequence: TGTGCCAGCAGTCCCCTGGCCCCGCGACAGACCTACCAAGGGATTCAGTACTTC. Its translation is CASSPLAPRQTYQGIQYF.

J is TRBJ1-5 and V is TRBV6-4; D gene unclear. Germline V CDR1 and CDR2: MRHNA, SNTAGT. This CDR3 is built from 14 residues. V was trimmed by 5 bases and J by 2 bases, leaving 10 bases between them. Written as DNA, the CDR3 is TGTGCCAGCAGTTACGGGATTGGCAATCAGCCCCAGCATTTT. Its protein product is CASSYGIGNQPQHF.

This clone was detected once. The V and J genes are TRBV19 and TRBJ2-7, with unresolved D. This CDR3 spans 13 amino acids. Germline V gives CDR1 LNHDA, CDR2 SQIVND (reference sequence). V lost 2 bases and J 3 bases, leaving 8 bases between the germline ends. The CDR3 sequence: CASSINLVYEQYF. In DNA form, the CDR3 reads TGTGCCAGTAGTATAAATCTGGTCTACGAGCAGTACTTC.

CDR3 loop: CASSVRDRVRETQYF. In DNA, the CDR3 is TGTGCCAGCAGCGTTCGGGACAGGGTACGAGAGACCCAGTACTTC. The V call is TRBV9, the J call TRBJ2-5; 9 bases line up with TRBD1. The CDR3 covers 15 residues. The ends lost 2 bases at V and 4 bases at J; junction bases unmatched: 6. Per germline, CDR1 SGDLS and CDR2 YYNGEE.

V gene TRBV7-9 combines with J gene TRBJ2-5; 9 bases are shared with TRBD2. The CDR3 is 16 amino acids. After removal of 2 bases from V and 5 bases from J, the junction contained 9 bases not matched to a gene. From germline, CDR1 is SEHNR and CDR2 FQNEAQ (reference sequence). CDR3 residues: CASSLRASGMLETQYF. CDR3 sequence (DNA): TGTGCCAGCAGCTTACGTGCTAGCGGGATGTTGGAGACCCAGTACTTC.

CDR3 DNA sequence: TGCGCCAGCAGCCAAGACGTCGGGGGGTTCATCGACGAGCAGTACTTC. Protein: CASSQDVGGFIDEQYF. The rearrangement joins TRBV4-1 to TRBJ2-7, with 7 bases that match TRBD2. The CDR3 extends over 16 amino acids. Trimming cost V 0 bases and J 5 bases; bases outside gene matches: 10. Looked up from germline, CDR1 is MGHRA and CDR2 is YSYEKL.

This rearrangement joins TRBV30 to TRBJ2-5, with TRBD1 matching over 7 bases. Matching the DNA end better, TRBJ2-7 makes the J call doubtful. The germline CDR1 and CDR2 sequences are GTSNPN and SVGIG (reference sequence). This CDR3 contains 14 residues. Here the CDR3 DNA reads TGTGCCTGGAGACCTTACAGGGGCTTTTACGAGCAGTACTTC. Residues: CAWRPYRGFYEQYF.

The V gene is TRBV19, the J gene TRBJ1-1, with D uncertain. The CDR3 has 16 amino acids. V lost 3 bases and J lost 0, with 14 bases in between. Germline CDR1 and CDR2: LNHDA and SQIVND (reference sequence). In DNA form, the CDR3 reads TGTGCCAGTAGTATGGGCCCCTTAGGAGTGAACACTGAAGCTTTCTTT. This translates into CASSMGPLGVNTEAFF.

The chain joins TRBV4-2 to TRBJ2-3, with D unclear. Germline-derived CDR1 and CDR2 are LGHNA and YNFKEQ. The CDR3 sequence is 19 residues long. Trimming took 0 bases from V and 0 from J, leaving 19 bases between them. CDR3 in DNA: TGTGCCAGCAGCCAAGATGCCCTCGCTGCGGTGGGTAGCACAGATACGCAGTATTTT. Its translation is CASSQDALAAVGSTDTQYF.

The chain has TRBV6-1 and TRBJ1-1; D perhaps matches TRBD1 (5 bases). The CDR3 contains 11 residues. CDR1 is MNHNS and CDR2 is SASEGT in the germline V gene. Between the trimmed V and J ends, which lost 4 bases and 10 bases, there was a span of 10 bases. In nucleotides, the CDR3 is TGTGCCAGCAGTGGTGTTAGGGGAGCTTTCTTT. As protein: CASSGVRGAFF.

V usage is TRBV7-9 and J usage is TRBJ2-7; TRBD2 agrees at 8 bases. With V trimmed by 2 bases and J by 2 bases, 11 bases remained unmatched. The CDR3 length is 17 residues. Per germline, CDR1 SEHNR and CDR2 FQNEAQ (reference sequence). Here the CDR3 reads CASSLSDQLAAPYEQYF. DNA for the CDR3: TGTGCCAGCAGCTTAAGCGACCAACTAGCGGCGCCCTACGAGCAGTACTTC.

This clone occurred once. Other nucleotide sequences in the sample specify the same CDR3. The genes are TRBV28 and TRBJ2-3; D gene ambiguous. CDR3 size: 15 residues. The V gene lost 2 bases and the J gene lost 2 bases, with 11 bases spanning the gap. Germline V CDR1 and CDR2: MDHEN, SYDVKM. The CDR3 bases are TGTGCCAGCAGTTTAAGAGCCGCCTCCACAGATACGCAGTATTTT. Translation: CASSLRAASTDTQYF. Together with reference TRBV28 and TRBJ2-3, the CDR3 gives the full variable domain: DVKVTQSSRYLVKRTGEKVFLECVQDMDHENMFWYRQDPGLGLRLIYFSYDVKMKEKGDIPEGYSVSREKKERFSLILESASTNQTSMYLCASSLRAASTDTQYFGPGTRLTVL.

This rearrangement joins TRBV27 to TRBJ2-4, with 8 bases identical to TRBD1. After removal of 7 bases from V and 5 bases from J, the junction contained 7 bases not matched to a gene. The germline gives CDR1 MNHEY, CDR2 SMNVEV (reference sequence). CDR3 length equals 14 residues. CDR3 amino acids: CASKGETGENIQYF. CDR3 in DNA: TGTGCCAGCAAAGGAGAGACAGGGGAAAACATTCAGTACTTC.

This sequence joins TRBV19 and TRBJ2-5; D is undetermined. The CDR3 runs 16 residues. V was shortened by 2 bases and J by 5 bases, with 18 bases between the two germline ends. Looked up from germline, CDR1 is LNHDA and CDR2 is SQIVND (reference sequence). The CDR3 DNA is TGTGCCAGTAGTATATTCTGGAGCAGTGCCAGGGAGACCCAGTACTTC. This codes for CASSIFWSSARETQYF. The full variable domain, rest sourced from reference TRBV19 and TRBJ2-5, is DGGITQSPKYLFRKEGQNVTLSCEQNLNHDAMYWYRQDPGQGLRLIYYSQIVNDFQKGDIAEGYSVSREKKESFPLTVTSAQKNPTAFYLCASSIFWSSARETQYFGPGTRLLVL.

The chain is built from TRBV2 and TRBJ2-1; no clear D gene. V was trimmed by 4 bases and J by 2 bases, leaving 9 bases between them. The CDR3 length is 14 residues. Germline assignment: CDR1 SNHLY and CDR2 FYNNEI. CDR3 coding DNA: TGTGCCAGCAGTGGGGGAATGGCCTACAATGAGCAGTTCTTC. Protein sequence: CASSGGMAYNEQFF.

This chain uses TRBV2 with TRBJ2-4; TRBD1 or TRBD2 may be the D gene (6 bases each). The CDR3 runs to 16 residues. V lost 3 bases to trimming and J lost 7 bases, with 19 bases between them. The V gene's germline CDR1 is SNHLY and CDR2 FYNNEI. The DNA for the CDR3 is TGTGCCAGCAGTGAGGGGGGACATTCCTCAACGAACATTCAGTACTTC. Amino acids: CASSEGGHSSTNIQYF.

This chain joins TRBV19 and TRBJ2-2; D is unclear. The germline V and J ends were trimmed by 2 bases and 0 bases, with 13 bases remaining between them. Germline V lookup: CDR1 LNHDA, CDR2 SQIVND (reference sequence). The CDR3 extends over 17 amino acids. This CDR3 reads CASSIQRSYPNTGELFF. The CDR3 DNA is TGTGCCAGTAGTATACAACGGAGTTACCCGAACACCGGGGAGCTGTTTTTT.

This chain uses TRBV7-9 with TRBJ1-4; 7 bases are a match to TRBD1. Germline assignment: CDR1 SEHNR and CDR2 FQNEAQ (reference sequence). The CDR3 totals 15 residues. The trim removed 4 bases at V and 8 bases at J, leaving 10 bases unmatched. CDR3 protein: CASSSSTGEGEKLFF. DNA for the CDR3: TGTGCCAGCAGCTCATCTACAGGGGAGGGCGAAAAACTGTTTTTT. The full variable domain, in which reference TRBV7-9 and TRBJ1-4 provide the parts outside the CDR3, is DTGVSQNPRHKITKRGQNVTFRCDPISEHNRLYWYRQTLGQGPEFLTYFQNEAQLEKSRLLSDRFSAERPKGSFSTLEIQRTEQGDSAMYLCASSSSTGEGEKLFFGSGTQLSVL.

This chain uses TRBV4-1 with TRBJ2-7; 14 nucleotides match TRBD2. This CDR3 comprises 16 residues. The V gene end was trimmed by 3 bases and the J gene end by 2 bases; junction bases not matched to a gene: 3. CDR1 is MGHRA and CDR2 is YSYEKL in the germline V gene. The CDR3 sequence is CASSQGLAGVTYEQYF. For the CDR3, the DNA is TGCGCCAGCAGCCAGGGACTAGCGGGAGTGACCTACGAGCAGTACTTC.

The chain joins TRBV7-8 to TRBJ2-1; 9 nucleotides line up with TRBD2. The V and J ends lost 5 bases and 4 bases, in that order; junction bases with no gene match: 6. From germline, CDR1 is SGHVS and CDR2 FQNEAQ. The CDR3 totals 15 residues. DNA for the CDR3: TGTGCCAGCAGCCTAAGACTAGCGGCATACAATGAGCAGTTCTTC. It specifies CASSLRLAAYNEQFF.

The chain is built from TRBV4-3 and TRBJ2-2, with D possibly being TRBD1 (5 bases). Germline CDR1 LGHNA, CDR2 YSLEER. This CDR3 has 16 residues. The V end lost 0 bases, the J end lost 5 bases, and 13 bases lay between the germline ends. The CDR3 reads CASSQDTGVITGELFF. CDR3 sequence (DNA): TGCGCCAGCAGCCAAGATACAGGAGTAATAACCGGGGAGCTGTTTTTT.

Concerning this clone: A junction boundary mismatches the germline segment, possibly from a read error. V gene TRBV5-6 combines with J gene TRBJ2-7; D is ambiguous. Germline assignment: CDR1 SGHDT and CDR2 YYEEEE. The CDR3 loop spans 11 amino acids. The DNA of the CDR3 is TGTGCCAGCAGCCAGTCCTCCGAGCAGTACTTC. Translating gives CASSQSSEQYF.

CDR3 DNA: TGTGCCAGCAGCTTGGCAAGGGTCAGGGTTGCCGGGGAGCTGTTTTTT. It is translated as CASSLARVRVAGELFF. The chain combines TRBV5-6 with TRBJ2-2; TRBD1 is a possible D gene (5 bases). The CDR3 runs to 16 residues. CDR1 and CDR2 (germline): SGHDT, YYEEEE. V lost 0 bases and J 6 bases, leaving 15 bases between the germline ends.

Remarks on this clone: Other nucleotide sequences in the sample specify the same CDR3. The chain carries TRBV7-9 and TRBJ1-5, with D possibly matching TRBD1 (5 bases). V lost 6 bases, J lost 4 bases, and 13 bases lay in between. This CDR3 spans 14 amino acids. CDR1 and CDR2 (germline): SEHNR, FQNEAQ (reference sequence). In nucleotides, the CDR3 is TGTGCCAGCAGTCCCGGGACGGCAAATCAGCCCCAGCATTTT. Translated: CASSPGTANQPQHF.

The chain has TRBV7-9 and TRBJ1-2; 11 nucleotides line up with TRBD1. Trimming took 1 base from V and 6 from J; bases not matched to a gene: 4. The CDR3 is 15 residues long. CDR1 SEHNR and CDR2 FQNEAQ come from the germline V gene (reference sequence). CDR3 loop: CASSLGDRGNDGYTF. The CDR3 DNA reads TGTGCCAGCAGCTTAGGGGACAGGGGGAACGATGGCTACACCTTC.

The chain has TRBV7-8 and TRBJ1-1; tentative D call: TRBD1 (6 bases). Germline V gene lookup returns CDR1 SGHVS and CDR2 FQNEAQ. The CDR3 totals 15 residues. Deletions cut 3 bases from V and 4 bases from J, with 15 bases between. CDR3 sequence (DNA): TGTGCCAGCAGCTTTATTCGGACAGACCCCACTGAAGCTTTCTTT. Its protein product is CASSFIRTDPTEAFF.

V and J are TRBV4-1 and TRBJ2-2, with TRBD2 matching over 7 bases. CDR3 length equals 17 residues. V lost 4 bases, J lost 0 bases, and 8 bases stayed unmatched. CDR1 and CDR2 from the germline V gene are MGHRA and YSYEKL. The chain's CDR3 is CASSLHNREANTGELFF. In nucleotides, the CDR3 is TGCGCCAGCAGCCTCCACAACCGGGAGGCGAACACCGGGGAGCTGTTTTTT.

This chain uses TRBV4-3 with TRBJ1-3; D call uncertain. The CDR3 consists of 16 residues. Trimming removed 0 bases from V and 0 bases from J, with 9 bases in between. Germline CDR1 and CDR2: LGHNA and YSLEER. As DNA, the CDR3 is TGCGCCAGCAGCCAAGATAGGATTCCCTCTGGAAACACCATATATTTT. Translating it yields CASSQDRIPSGNTIYF.